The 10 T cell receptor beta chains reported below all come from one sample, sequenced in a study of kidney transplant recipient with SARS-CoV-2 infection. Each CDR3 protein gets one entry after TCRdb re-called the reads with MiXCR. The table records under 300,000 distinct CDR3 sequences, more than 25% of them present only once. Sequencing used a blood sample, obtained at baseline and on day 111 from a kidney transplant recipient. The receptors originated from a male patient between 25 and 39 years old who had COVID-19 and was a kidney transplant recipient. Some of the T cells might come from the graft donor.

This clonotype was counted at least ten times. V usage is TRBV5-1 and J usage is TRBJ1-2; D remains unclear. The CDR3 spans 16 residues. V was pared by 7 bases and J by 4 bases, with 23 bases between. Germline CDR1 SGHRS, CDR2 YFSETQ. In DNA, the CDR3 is TGCGCCAGCCCGAGCGTATCGGTTCGAAAGACCTATGGCTACACCTTC. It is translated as CASPSVSVRKTYGYTF.

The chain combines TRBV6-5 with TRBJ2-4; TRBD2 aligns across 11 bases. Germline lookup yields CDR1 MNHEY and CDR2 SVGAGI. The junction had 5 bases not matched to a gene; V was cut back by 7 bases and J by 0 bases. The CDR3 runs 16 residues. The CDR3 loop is CASTETSGKAKNIQYF. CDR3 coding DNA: TGTGCCAGCACCGAGACTAGCGGGAAAGCCAAAAACATTCAGTACTTC.

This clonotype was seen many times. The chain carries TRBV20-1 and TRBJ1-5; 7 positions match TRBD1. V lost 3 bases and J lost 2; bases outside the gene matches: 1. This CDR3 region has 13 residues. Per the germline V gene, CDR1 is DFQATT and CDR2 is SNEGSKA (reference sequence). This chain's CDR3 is CSASGQGNQPQHF. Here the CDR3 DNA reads TGCAGTGCTAGTGGACAGGGCAATCAGCCCCAGCATTTT.

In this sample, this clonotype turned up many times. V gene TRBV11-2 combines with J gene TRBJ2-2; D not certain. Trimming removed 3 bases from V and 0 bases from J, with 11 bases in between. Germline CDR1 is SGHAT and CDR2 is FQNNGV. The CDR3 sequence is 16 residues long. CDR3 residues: CASSFAWTANTGELFF. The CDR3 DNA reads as TGTGCCAGCAGCTTTGCGTGGACGGCGAACACCGGGGAGCTGTTTTTT.

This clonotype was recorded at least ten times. This CDR3 is CASSEYGRGNDEQFF. CDR3 nucleotides: TGCGCCAGCAGTGAGTACGGGAGGGGCAATGATGAGCAGTTCTTC. J is TRBJ2-4 and V is TRBV10-2; 8 bases agree with TRBD2. The J call is uncertain, as TRBJ2-1 better fits the DNA end. The CDR3 is 15 residues long. The germline CDR1 and CDR2 sequences are WSHSY and SAAADI.

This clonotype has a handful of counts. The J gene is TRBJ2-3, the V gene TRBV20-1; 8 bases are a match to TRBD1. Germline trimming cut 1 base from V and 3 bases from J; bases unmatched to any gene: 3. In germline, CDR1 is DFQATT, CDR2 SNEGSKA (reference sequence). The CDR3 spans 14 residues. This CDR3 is CSARARGRTDTQYF. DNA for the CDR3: TGCAGTGCTAGAGCCAGGGGGCGTACAGATACGCAGTATTTT.

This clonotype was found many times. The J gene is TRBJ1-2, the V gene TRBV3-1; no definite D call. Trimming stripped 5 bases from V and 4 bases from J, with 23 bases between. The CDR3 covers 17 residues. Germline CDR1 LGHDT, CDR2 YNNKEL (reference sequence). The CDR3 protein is CASSFMNTLRKTYGYTF. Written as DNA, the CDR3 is TGTGCCAGCAGCTTTATGAACACCCTTCGAAAGACCTATGGCTACACCTTC.

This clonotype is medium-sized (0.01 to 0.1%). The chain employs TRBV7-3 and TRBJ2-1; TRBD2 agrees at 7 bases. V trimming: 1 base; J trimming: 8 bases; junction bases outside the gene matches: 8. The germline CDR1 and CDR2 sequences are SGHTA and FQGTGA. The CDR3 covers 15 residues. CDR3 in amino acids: CASSLIGGRRDEQFF. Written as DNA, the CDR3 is TGTGCCAGCAGCTTAATCGGGGGGAGGCGCGATGAGCAGTTCTTC. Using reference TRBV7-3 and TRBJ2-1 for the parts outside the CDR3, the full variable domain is GAGVSQTPSNKVTEKGKYVELRCDPISGHTALYWYRQSLGQGPEFLIYFQGTGAADDSGLPNDRFFAVRPEGSVSTLKIQRTERGDSAVYLCASSLIGGRRDEQFFGPGTRLTVL.

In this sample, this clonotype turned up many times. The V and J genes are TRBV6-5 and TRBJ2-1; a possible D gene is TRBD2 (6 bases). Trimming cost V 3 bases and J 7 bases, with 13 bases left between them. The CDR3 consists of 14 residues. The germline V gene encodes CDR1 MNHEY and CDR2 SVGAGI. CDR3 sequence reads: CASSYSLGGNEQFF. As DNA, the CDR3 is TGTGCCAGCAGTTATTCGCTTGGGGGGAATGAGCAGTTCTTC.

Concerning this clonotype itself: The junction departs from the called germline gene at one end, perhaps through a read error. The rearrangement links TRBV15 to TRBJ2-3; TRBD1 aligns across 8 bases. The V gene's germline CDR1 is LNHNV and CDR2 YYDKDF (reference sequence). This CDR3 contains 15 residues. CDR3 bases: TGTGCCACCAGCACCCGACAGGGGCGCACAGCTACGCAGTATTTT. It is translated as CATSTRQGRTATQYF.